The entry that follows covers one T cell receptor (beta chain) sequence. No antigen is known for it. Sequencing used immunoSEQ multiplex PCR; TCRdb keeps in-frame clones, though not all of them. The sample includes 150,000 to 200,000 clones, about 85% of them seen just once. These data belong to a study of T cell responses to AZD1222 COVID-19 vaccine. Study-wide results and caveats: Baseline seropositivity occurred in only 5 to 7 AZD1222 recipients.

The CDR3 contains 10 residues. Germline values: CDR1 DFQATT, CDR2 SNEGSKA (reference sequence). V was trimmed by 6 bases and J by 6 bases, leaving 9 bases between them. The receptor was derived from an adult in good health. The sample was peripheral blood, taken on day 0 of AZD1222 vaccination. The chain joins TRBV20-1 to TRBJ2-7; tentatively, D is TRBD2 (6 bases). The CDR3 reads CSAPRGEQYF. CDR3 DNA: TGCAGTGCCCCGCGGGGCGAGCAGTACTTC.